This T cell receptor beta chain was sequenced during a study of patients and donors after allogeneic stem cell transplantation (dated by TCRdb to 2020 to 2021). With regard to this clonotype: Its antigen remains undetermined. Base qualities are not provided; no much larger clone lies one nucleotide away.

Library preparation used RT-PCR. The sequencer was a NextSeq 550. The public sequencing data were trimmed at Q25 with fastp and processed into clonotypes with MiXCR by TCRdb, which kept only in-frame beta chains. Rows with one shared CDR3 protein collapse into an entry with the most common genes and DNA. In all, the sample holds 70,000 to 85,000 distinct CDR3 sequences, and 26% of those were seen once. The ten largest clones represent approximately 25% of the sample. This receptor was identified in a human donor who was either an allogeneic HSCT recipient or a stem cell or donor lymphocyte infusion donor (not recorded which). It is not recorded whose cells these are; they may come from a transplant donor. Material: blood, either unsorted or a sorted T cell fraction (not recorded which).

The CDR3 sequence is CASSFKGVKFNEQFF. The sequenced DNA: TGCGCCAGCAGCTTCAAAGGGGTTAAGTTCAATGAGCAGTTCTTC. The receptor chain draws on TRBV5-1 and TRBJ2-1, and TRBD1 may be the D gene, going by 5 matching bases. CDR3 length: 15 amino acids, cysteine to phenylalanine. CDR3 DNA is the only sequence kept; it has 45 bases, read in frame from the first base. The junction shows trimming of 2 bases on V and 6 bases on J, plus 15 bases between the germline ends. The germline V gene provides CDR1 SGHRS and CDR2 YFSETQ.